Presented here are 21 T cell receptor beta chains from one specimen sequenced in a study of blood T cell repertoires in COVID-19. Sequencing used immunoSEQ multiplex PCR; TCRdb keeps in-frame clones, though not all of them. The profile shows roughly 210,000 clones, more than 75% of them singletons. Sequenced sample: PBMCs or T cells enriched from blood (not recorded which). These receptors came from a man aged 30 to 45 in a cohort exposed to, infected with or recovered from COVID-19 (not recorded which).

The chain uses TRBV9 and TRBJ1-1; possible D gene TRBD1, 5 bases. CDR3 length: 14 residues. Between the trimmed V and J ends, which lost 3 bases and 0 bases, there was a span of 9 bases. Germline V gives CDR1 SGDLS, CDR2 YYNGEE. The chain's CDR3 is CASSALGLNTEAFF. For the CDR3, the DNA is TGTGCCAGCAGCGCCCTGGGGCTGAACACTGAAGCTTTCTTT. Based on the CDR3 plus reference TRBV9 and TRBJ1-1, the full variable domain is DSGVTQTPKHLITATGQRVTLRCSPRSGDLSVYWYQQSLDQGLQFLIQYYNGEERAKGNILERFSAQQFPDLHSELNLSSLELGDSALYFCASSALGLNTEAFFGQGTRLTVV.

Here the CDR3 DNA reads TGTGCCAGCAGTAAGACAGGGGGCCCAGAGACCCAGTACTTC. Protein: CASSKTGGPETQYF. The gene calls are TRBV28 and TRBJ2-5; TRBD1 aligns across 10 bases. With V trimmed by 5 bases and J by 4 bases, 4 bases remained unmatched. Looked up from germline, CDR1 is MDHEN and CDR2 is SYDVKM. The CDR3 is 14 residues long.

V is TRBV7-9 and J is TRBJ1-2; D uncertain. Per germline, CDR1 SEHNR and CDR2 FQNEAQ (reference sequence). This CDR3 has 13 residues. V lost 5 bases and J 2 bases, leaving 9 bases between the germline ends. This chain's CDR3 is CASSPQINYGYTF. The CDR3 nucleotides are TGTGCCAGCAGCCCCCAGATAAACTATGGCTACACCTTC.

The V and J genes are TRBV7-9 and TRBJ2-3; 7 bases match TRBD1. Trimming at V came to 8 bases and at J to 5 bases, leaving 10 bases not matched to a gene. The CDR3 extends over 14 amino acids. CDR1 SEHNR and CDR2 FQNEAQ come from the germline V gene (reference sequence). This CDR3 reads CASPPKGALDTQYF. The CDR3 DNA reads as TGTGCCAGCCCCCCGAAGGGGGCGCTAGATACGCAGTATTTT.

The chain couples TRBV27 to TRBJ2-7, with D maybe TRBD2 (7 bases). Trimming removed 4 bases at V and 0 bases at J, with 25 bases between. CDR1 is MNHEY and CDR2 is SMNVEV in the germline V gene (reference sequence). The CDR3 contains 19 residues. CDR3 amino acids: CASSSMLPTRRGLSYEQYF. The CDR3 DNA follows: TGTGCCAGCAGTTCGATGCTACCCACCAGGCGGGGGCTCTCCTACGAGCAGTACTTC.

The gene calls are TRBV18 and TRBJ2-3, with 7 bases that match TRBD1. Germline CDR1 reads KGHSH; CDR2 reads LQKENI. V shed 3 bases and J 2 bases; nucleotides not matched to a gene: 5. The CDR3 has 15 amino acids. The CDR3 region is CASSPSTGTTDTQYF. In nucleotides, the CDR3 is TGTGCCAGCTCACCCTCGACAGGGACCACAGATACGCAGTATTTT.

The rearrangement links TRBV11-2 to TRBJ1-3, with a tentative D call TRBD1 (5 bases). Per the germline V gene, CDR1 is SGHAT and CDR2 is FQNNGV. V lost 5 bases and J 0 bases, leaving 11 bases between the germline ends. This CDR3 spans 15 amino acids. As DNA, the CDR3 is TGTGCCAGCAGCCTAGGGGCTAACTCTGGAAACACCATATATTTT. This codes for CASSLGANSGNTIYF.

The chain has TRBV2 and TRBJ1-2; D remains ambiguous. Per the germline V gene, CDR1 is SNHLY and CDR2 is FYNNEI. Trimming took off 5 bases at V and 3 bases at J, with 4 bases between the two ends. This CDR3 spans 11 amino acids. The CDR3, as DNA: TGTGCCAGCAGTTCTTACTATGGCTACACCTTC. Translating gives CASSSYYGYTF.

V usage is TRBV28 and J usage is TRBJ1-4; no definite D call. With 6 bases removed from V and 8 bases from J, the gap between germline ends came to 13 bases. The CDR3 has 13 residues. The germline CDR1 and CDR2 sequences are MDHEN and SYDVKM. CDR3 amino acids: CASSRQVSEKLFF. Here the CDR3 DNA reads TGTGCCAGCAGCCGGCAGGTGAGCGAAAAACTGTTTTTT.

This sequence joins TRBV7-9 and TRBJ2-2; TRBD1 might be the D (6 bases). V lost 1 base and J lost 10, with 19 bases in between. Germline CDR1 and CDR2: SEHNR and FQNEAQ (reference sequence). This CDR3 region has 16 residues. The chain's CDR3 is CASSLEGTIKTTELFF. CDR3 DNA: TGTGCCAGCAGCTTAGAAGGGACAATCAAGACCACGGAGCTGTTTTTT.

This rearrangement joins TRBV2 to TRBJ1-6; 8 bases are shared with TRBD1. This CDR3 comprises 14 residues. CDR1 and CDR2 from the germline V gene are SNHLY and FYNNEI. The V and J ends lost 5 bases and 7 bases, in that order; junction bases with no gene match: 4. CDR3 sequence (DNA): TGTGCCAGCAGTATACAGGGGGGGAATTCACCCCTCCACTTT. It yields the protein CASSIQGGNSPLHF.

CDR3 protein: CASRDRGLAGTAYNEQFF. As DNA, the CDR3 is TGCGCCAGCAGAGATCGAGGACTAGCGGGTACCGCCTACAATGAGCAGTTCTTC. The chain recombines TRBV10-2 with TRBJ2-1; 11 bases are shared with TRBD2. Germline loops: CDR1 WSHSY, CDR2 SAAADI. CDR3 length: 18 amino acids. J was trimmed by 2 bases and V by 6 bases; bases with no gene match: 12.

This chain links TRBV6-2 or TRBV6-3 with TRBJ1-1, with 7 bases identical to TRBD1. The CDR3 length is 15 residues. Unmatched junction bases numbered 13, after V lost 5 bases and J lost 7 bases. Germline V gene sequence: CDR1 MNHEY, CDR2 SVGEGT. The CDR3 DNA is TGTGCCAGCAGTACCAACACTCTACAGGGGTATGAAGCTTTCTTT. It specifies CASSTNTLQGYEAFF.

The rearrangement joins TRBV6-4 to TRBJ2-1; 7 nucleotides agree with TRBD2. This CDR3 has 16 amino acids. CDR1 MRHNA and CDR2 SNTAGT come from the germline V gene. V shed 6 bases and J 0 bases; nucleotides not matched to a gene: 8. This CDR3 reads CASSKDPSGSYNEQFF. The CDR3 coding sequence is TGTGCCAGCAGCAAAGATCCTAGCGGCTCCTACAATGAGCAGTTCTTC.

This clone was seen more than once but under ten times. The chain combines TRBV28 with TRBJ1-5, with a possible D match to TRBD1 (5 bases). The CDR3 length is 13 residues. The germline gives CDR1 MDHEN, CDR2 SYDVKM. V lost 10 bases to trimming and J lost 3 bases, with 13 bases between them. This CDR3 is CATFRQYNQPQHF. DNA for the CDR3: TGTGCCACGTTTCGACAGTACAATCAGCCCCAGCATTTT.

CDR3 DNA sequence: TGTGCCAGCACCCCGAGTGAGAACACTGAAGCTTTCTTT. It is translated as CASTPSENTEAFF. The rearrangement joins TRBV28 to TRBJ1-1; no definite D call. From germline, CDR1 is MDHEN and CDR2 SYDVKM. Trimming left V 7 bases short and J 1 base short, with 10 bases between. This CDR3 spans 13 amino acids.

This chain joins TRBV4-1 and TRBJ2-3; possibly TRBD2 for D (5 bases). Germline CDR1 reads MGHRA; CDR2 reads YSYEKL. The CDR3 loop spans 15 amino acids. V was shortened by 3 bases and J by 3 bases, with 13 bases between the two germline ends. This CDR3 reads CASSHPGAGTDTQYF. The DNA for the CDR3 is TGCGCCAGCAGCCACCCCGGCGCGGGTACAGATACGCAGTATTTT.

As for this clone: Other nucleotide sequences from this sample produce the same CDR3. The chain couples TRBV5-1 to TRBJ1-2, with 11 nucleotides matching TRBD1. Looked up from germline, CDR1 is SGHRS and CDR2 is YFSETQ. The CDR3 runs 16 residues. The ends lost 0 bases at V and 5 bases at J; junction bases unmatched: 6. CDR3: CASSLGPGQGDYGYTF. The CDR3 coding sequence is TGCGCCAGCAGCTTGGGGCCGGGACAGGGGGATTATGGCTACACCTTC.

This chain uses TRBV28 with TRBJ1-3; 7 bases line up with TRBD1. The ends lost 6 bases at V and 2 bases at J; junction bases unmatched: 7. This CDR3 is built from 15 residues. CDR1 and CDR2 from the germline V gene are MDHEN and SYDVKM. CDR3 nucleotide sequence: TGTGCCAGCAGCGTCCGAACAGGGGCTGGAAACACCATATATTTT. Protein: CASSVRTGAGNTIYF.

V is TRBV27 and J is TRBJ1-5; TRBD1 might be the D (6 bases). The germline gives CDR1 MNHEY, CDR2 SMNVEV (reference sequence). The CDR3 loop spans 13 amino acids. The V end was cut by 8 bases, the J end by 3 bases, with 11 bases between. Here the CDR3 reads CASSDRFNQPQHF. CDR3 sequence (DNA): TGTGCCAGCTCAGACAGGTTCAATCAGCCCCAGCATTTT.

This sequence joins TRBV19 and TRBJ1-2; the match to TRBD1 covers 9 bases. Trimming took 5 bases from V and 3 from J; bases not matched to a gene: 7. This CDR3 region has 15 residues. Germline V gives CDR1 LNHDA, CDR2 SQIVND (reference sequence). The CDR3 is CASSPLDRGDYGYTF. CDR3 sequence (DNA): TGTGCCAGTAGTCCATTGGACAGGGGAGACTATGGCTACACCTTC.